The sequence of this T cell receptor (beta chain) was determined in a study of CXCR3-negative and CXCR3-positive naive CD8 T cells. Study results and limitations: Compared with CXCR3-negative naive cells, CXCR3-positive naive cells showed more hydrophobic TRB CDR3s.

With respect to this clonotype: Its antigen remains unidentified.

5' RACE with UMI labels generated the TRB cDNA libraries. TCRdb re-called the 5' RACE reads and gives one entry per CDR3 protein, without DNA. In total, the table holds 130,000 to 150,000 distinct CDR3 sequences. The sequence derives from a human donor in good health. Some clones in this sample may be carry-over from other donors' samples. The material sequenced was naive CXCR3+ CD8+ T cells from blood. Described subset: CD45RO-CCR7+CD27+CD95- naive CD8+ T cells expressing CXCR3 (TNR3+).

CDR3 loop: CACYPGTVEAFF. The V gene is TRBV30, the J gene TRBJ1-1; TCRdb proposes TRBD1, but this gene call is untestable without DNA. This CDR3 is 12 amino acids long. Looked up from germline, CDR1 is GTSNPN and CDR2 is SVGIG (reference sequence).